The clone carrying this TCR beta chain has a handful of counts. Its antigen is still unknown. The source of the sample is a study of identical twins. Regarding the study as a whole: High-abundance cord blood beta clonotypes had fewer insertions; memory repertoires showed none. Models underestimated out-of-frame TCR alpha sharing in monozygotic twins.

TCRdb redid the calling of the 5' RACE reads with MiXCR, one entry per CDR3 protein. The sample lists approximately 680,000 distinct CDR3 sequences; roughly 6.6% were seen once. V dropped 2 bases and J dropped 3; count of bases not matched to a gene: 7. The CDR3 runs 18 residues. The germline CDR1 and CDR2 sequences are LGHDT and YNNKEL (reference sequence). These data were also reused for a study on yellow fever vaccine responses in identical twins.

This sequence was found in a woman between 18 and 29 years old in good health. The rearrangement uses TRBV3-1 and TRBJ2-6, with TRBD1 matching over 10 bases. Sequences were obtained from PBMCs. The CDR3 region is CASSQHDRGRLGANVLTF. CDR3 DNA sequence: TGTGCCAGCAGCCAACATGACAGGGGGCGCCTTGGGGCCAACGTCCTGACTTTC.